Listed below are T cell receptor beta chains from one sample, sequenced in a study of Tregs in tolerant kidney transplant recipients. The repertoire was sequenced with immunoSEQ multiplex PCR; TCRdb's copy has only in-frame clones and lacks some. The sample contains about 64,000 clones, 80% to 90% of which appear only once. The sample consisted of CD4+ T cells from blood (PBMCs), taken 6 months after the transplant. The receptors stem from a human patient who received a combined kidney and bone marrow transplant. Some T cells may trace back to the graft donor. Each CDR3 is given with its conserved first and last residue. D genes are given only for firm matches. Only part of the rows carry a size: once, few, many, or a class if the clone is expanded.

J gene: TRBJ1-1; clone size: .; D gene: .; V gene: TRBV11-1; CDR3 protein: CASSFIGRNTEAFF; CDR3 DNA: TGTGCCAGCAGCTTCATAGGGAGGAACACTGAAGCTTTCTTT
J gene: TRBJ2-1; clone size: once; D gene: .; V gene: TRBV2; CDR3 protein: CASSASAGRGDEQFF; CDR3 DNA: TGTGCCAGCAGCGCCTCTGCGGGGAGAGGGGATGAGCAGTTCTTC
J gene: TRBJ1-1; clone size: few; D gene: .; V gene: TRBV7-3; CDR3 protein: CASSTALNTEAFF; CDR3 DNA: TGTGCCAGCTCGACAGCCTTGAACACTGAAGCTTTCTTT
J gene: TRBJ2-1; clone size: .; D gene: TRBD1; V gene: TRBV4-1; CDR3 protein: CASSQVGDSLGNEQFF; CDR3 DNA: TGCGCCAGCAGCCAAGTTGGGGACAGCCTTGGGAATGAGCAGTTCTTC
J gene: TRBJ1-4; clone size: .; D gene: .; V gene: TRBV27; CDR3 protein: CASSFLYGEKLFF; CDR3 DNA: TGTGCCAGCAGTTTTCTTTACGGGGAAAAACTGTTTTTT
J gene: TRBJ2-5; clone size: .; D gene: .; V gene: TRBV2; CDR3 protein: CASSPETGETQYF; CDR3 DNA: TGTGCCAGCAGTCCTGAAACAGGGGAGACCCAGTACTTC
J gene: TRBJ2-3; clone size: .; D gene: .; V gene: TRBV29-1; CDR3 protein: CSGNREGDTQYF; CDR3 DNA: TGCAGCGGAAACAGGGAGGGAGATACGCAGTATTTT
J gene: TRBJ1-2; clone size: .; D gene: TRBD1; V gene: TRBV4-3; CDR3 protein: CASSHGTASANYGYTF; CDR3 DNA: TGCGCCAGCAGCCACGGGACAGCCTCCGCTAACTATGGCTACACCTTC
J gene: TRBJ2-1; clone size: .; D gene: TRBD2; V gene: TRBV5-1; CDR3 protein: CASSLTSGASGQFF; CDR3 DNA: TGCGCCAGCAGCTTGACTAGCGGGGCGTCTGGGCAGTTCTTC
J gene: TRBJ2-1; clone size: .; D gene: .; V gene: TRBV29-1; CDR3 protein: CSVERGFSYNEQFF; CDR3 DNA: TGCAGCGTTGAGCGGGGATTCTCCTACAATGAGCAGTTCTTC
J gene: TRBJ1-4; clone size: .; D gene: .; V gene: TRBV30; CDR3 protein: CAWSVFQGMKKVFF; CDR3 DNA: TGTGCCTGGAGTGTCTTCCAGGGGATGAAAAAGGTGTTTTTT
J gene: TRBJ2-3; clone size: .; D gene: TRBD2; V gene: TRBV5-1; CDR3 protein: CASSPRGGDTDTQYF; CDR3 DNA: TGCGCCAGCAGCCCACGGGGGGGCGATACAGATACGCAGTATTTT
J gene: TRBJ2-6; clone size: .; D gene: TRBD2; V gene: TRBV28; CDR3 protein: CASSPTSGGAFGANVLTF; CDR3 DNA: TGTGCCAGCAGTCCCACTAGCGGGGGGGCGTTCGGGGCCAACGTCCTGACTTTC
J gene: TRBJ2-3; clone size: .; D gene: .; V gene: TRBV4-1; CDR3 protein: CASRRIHRARTDTQYF; CDR3 DNA: TGCGCCAGCCGCCGGATCCACAGGGCTAGGACAGATACGCAGTATTTT
J gene: TRBJ2-1; clone size: .; D gene: .; V gene: TRBV30; CDR3 protein: CAWSESSYNEQFF; CDR3 DNA: TGTGCCTGGAGTGAGTCCAGTTACAATGAGCAGTTCTTC
J gene: TRBJ2-7; clone size: .; D gene: TRBD1; V gene: TRBV11-2; CDR3 protein: CASSLTGTGHDEQYF; CDR3 DNA: TGTGCCAGCAGCTTAACCGGGACAGGACACGACGAGCAGTACTTC
J gene: TRBJ2-2; clone size: .; D gene: TRBD1; V gene: TRBV9; CDR3 protein: CASSVRGQAGTGELFF; CDR3 DNA: TGTGCCAGCAGCGTACGGGGACAGGCGGGCACCGGGGAGCTGTTTTTT
J gene: TRBJ2-1; clone size: .; D gene: TRBD2; V gene: TRBV18; CDR3 protein: CASSPPLAGDPKQFF; CDR3 DNA: TGTGCCAGCTCACCACCTTTAGCGGGAGATCCAAAGCAGTTCTTC
J gene: TRBJ1-1; clone size: .; D gene: TRBD1; V gene: TRBV2; CDR3 protein: CASSHRGQSITEAFF; CDR3 DNA: TGTGCCAGCAGCCACCGGGGACAGAGTATCACTGAAGCTTTCTTT
J gene: TRBJ2-7; clone size: .; D gene: TRBD1; V gene: TRBV10-3; CDR3 protein: CAISDTEGQGAREQYF; CDR3 DNA: TGTGCCATCAGTGACACTGAAGGACAGGGGGCGAGGGAGCAGTACTTC
J gene: TRBJ1-4; clone size: once; D gene: TRBD1; V gene: TRBV7-9; CDR3 protein: CASTPDRGRVNEKLFF; CDR3 DNA: TGTGCCAGCACCCCGGACAGGGGGCGCGTCAATGAAAAACTGTTTTTT
J gene: TRBJ1-5; clone size: .; D gene: TRBD1; V gene: TRBV30; CDR3 protein: CAWSVKVGTGTSGDNQPQHF; CDR3 DNA: TGTGCCTGGAGTGTAAAGGTGGGGACAGGGACCTCCGGGGACAATCAGCCCCAGCATTTT
J gene: TRBJ2-2; clone size: .; D gene: TRBD1; V gene: TRBV5-1; CDR3 protein: CASNPRGQGDGELFF; CDR3 DNA: TGCGCCAGCAACCCCCGGGGACAGGGGGACGGGGAGCTGTTTTTT
J gene: TRBJ1-2; clone size: .; D gene: TRBD1; V gene: TRBV4-2; CDR3 protein: CASSREGQGSGYGYTF; CDR3 DNA: TGTGCCAGCAGCCGCGAGGGACAGGGTTCTGGCTATGGCTACACCTTC
J gene: TRBJ2-7; clone size: once; D gene: .; V gene: TRBV30; CDR3 protein: CAWNPIGDFGGYEQYF; CDR3 DNA: TGTGCCTGGAACCCCATAGGGGACTTCGGTGGCTACGAGCAGTACTTC
J gene: TRBJ1-5; clone size: .; D gene: TRBD1; V gene: TRBV5-6; CDR3 protein: CASSLKGAYQPQHF; CDR3 DNA: TGTGCCAGCAGCTTGAAGGGGGCGTATCAGCCCCAGCATTTT
J gene: TRBJ2-3; clone size: once; D gene: .; V gene: TRBV18; CDR3 protein: CASSPPQNTDTQYF; CDR3 DNA: TGTGCCAGCTCACCACCTCAGAACACAGATACGCAGTATTTT
J gene: TRBJ1-4; clone size: .; D gene: TRBD1; V gene: TRBV7-2; CDR3 protein: CASSLQGAVTNEKLFF; CDR3 DNA: TGTGCCAGCAGCTTACAGGGGGCAGTGACTAATGAAAAACTGTTTTTT
J gene: TRBJ2-1; clone size: .; D gene: TRBD2; V gene: TRBV27; CDR3 protein: CASSARGVNEQFF; CDR3 DNA: TGTGCCAGCAGTGCCCGGGGGGTTAATGAGCAGTTCTTC
J gene: TRBJ1-2; clone size: .; D gene: .; V gene: TRBV4-3; CDR3 protein: CASSQDPKGRTDYGYTF; CDR3 DNA: TGCGCCAGCAGCCAAGATCCGAAGGGGAGGACGGACTATGGCTACACCTTC
J gene: TRBJ1-2; clone size: .; D gene: .; V gene: TRBV7-9; CDR3 protein: CASSLVAVINYGYTF; CDR3 DNA: TGTGCCAGCAGCTTAGTGGCAGTGATTAACTATGGCTACACCTTC
J gene: TRBJ1-5; clone size: .; D gene: .; V gene: TRBV4-1; CDR3 protein: CASSQIGVGSNQPQHF; CDR3 DNA: TGCGCCAGCAGCCAGATAGGGGTGGGTAGCAATCAGCCCCAGCATTTT
J gene: TRBJ1-2; clone size: .; D gene: TRBD1; V gene: TRBV5-8; CDR3 protein: CASRQDRFYGYTF; CDR3 DNA: TGTGCCAGCAGACAGGACAGGTTCTATGGCTACACCTTC
J gene: TRBJ1-2; clone size: .; D gene: TRBD1; V gene: TRBV11-3; CDR3 protein: CASSGTGGTNYGYTF; CDR3 DNA: TGTGCCTCATCCGGGACAGGGGGTACAAACTATGGCTACACCTTC
J gene: TRBJ2-1; clone size: .; D gene: TRBD2; V gene: TRBV5-5; CDR3 protein: CASSLVAGGRNEQFF; CDR3 DNA: TGTGCCAGCAGCTTGGTGGCGGGGGGGCGCAATGAGCAGTTCTTC
J gene: TRBJ2-7; clone size: .; D gene: .; V gene: TRBV6-5; CDR3 protein: CASSLTLDSPYEQYF; CDR3 DNA: TGTGCCAGCAGTTTGACCTTAGACAGTCCCTACGAGCAGTACTTC
J gene: TRBJ2-7; clone size: .; D gene: .; V gene: TRBV5-6; CDR3 protein: CASSLRGSVQYF; CDR3 DNA: TGTGCCAGCAGCTTGAGGGGATCTGTGCAGTACTTC
J gene: TRBJ2-3; clone size: .; D gene: TRBD2; V gene: TRBV7-9; CDR3 protein: CASSWAGGSDTQYF; CDR3 DNA: TGTGCCAGCAGCTGGGCGGGGGGGTCGGATACGCAGTATTTT
J gene: TRBJ1-4; clone size: .; D gene: .; V gene: TRBV29-1; CDR3 protein: CSVLSDSSNEKLFF; CDR3 DNA: TGCAGCGTTCTCTCAGACAGTTCGAATGAAAAACTGTTTTTT
J gene: TRBJ1-5; clone size: .; D gene: .; V gene: TRBV4-1; CDR3 protein: CASSQGSGTNNQPQHF; CDR3 DNA: TGCGCCAGCAGCCAGGGCTCCGGGACAAACAATCAGCCCCAGCATTTT
J gene: TRBJ2-7; clone size: .; D gene: TRBD1; V gene: TRBV6-4; CDR3 protein: CARVPGTGTYEQYF; CDR3 DNA: TGTGCCAGGGTTCCCGGGACAGGCACCTACGAGCAGTACTTC
J gene: TRBJ2-1; clone size: once; D gene: .; V gene: TRBV19; CDR3 protein: CASSIRGAGGQFF; CDR3 DNA: TGTGCCAGTAGTATTCGGGGGGCTGGGGGGCAGTTCTTC
J gene: TRBJ2-1; clone size: .; D gene: .; V gene: TRBV7-6; CDR3 protein: CASSPSYDNEQFF; CDR3 DNA: TGTGCCAGCAGCCCGTCCTACGACAATGAGCAGTTCTTC
J gene: TRBJ1-5; clone size: .; D gene: .; V gene: TRBV4-2; CDR3 protein: CASSHKRATGNQPQHF; CDR3 DNA: TGTGCCAGCAGCCACAAGCGGGCAACGGGAAATCAGCCCCAGCATTTT
J gene: TRBJ2-7; clone size: few; D gene: .; V gene: TRBV7-9; CDR3 protein: CASSARQFNSYEQYF; CDR3 DNA: TGTGCCAGCAGCGCGAGACAGTTCAACTCCTACGAGCAGTACTTC